The 20 T cell receptor beta chains listed next were all sequenced from one sample in a study of blood T cell repertoires in COVID-19. Measured with immunoSEQ multiplex PCR; TCRdb has only the in-frame clones, and not every one. The sample records 350,000 to 450,000 clones, around 85% being singletons. Specimen: peripheral blood. The receptor set was obtained from a young woman with acute or convalescent COVID-19.

The chain uses TRBV27 and TRBJ1-1, with D uncertain. With 0 bases removed from V and 0 bases from J, the gap between germline ends came to 11 bases. Looked up from germline, CDR1 is MNHEY and CDR2 is SMNVEV (reference sequence). CDR3 length: 16 residues. The CDR3 here is CASSLSAVPMNTEAFF. CDR3 nucleotides: TGTGCCAGCAGTTTATCGGCGGTTCCCATGAACACTGAAGCTTTCTTT.

V usage is TRBV24-1 and J usage is TRBJ1-2, with D possibly being TRBD1 (5 bases). The V end lost 9 bases, the J end lost 6 bases, and 16 bases lay between the germline ends. The germline V gene has CDR1 KGHDR and CDR2 SFDVKD. CDR3 size: 13 residues. In DNA, the CDR3 is TGTGCCACCTCTACGGGGGAGGCGGATGGCTACACCTTC. It yields the protein CATSTGEADGYTF.

This chain joins TRBV19 and TRBJ2-1; 15 bases are shared with TRBD2. The J segment lost 7 bases and the V segment lost 5 bases, leaving 6 bases of the junction unmatched. Germline assignment: CDR1 LNHDA and CDR2 SQIVND (reference sequence). CDR3 length: 16 residues. The CDR3 here is CASSWTSGGAPNEQFF. CDR3 sequence (DNA): TGTGCCAGTAGTTGGACTAGCGGGGGGGCCCCTAATGAGCAGTTCTTC.

The chain is built from TRBV19 and TRBJ1-1, with D perhaps matching TRBD1 (5 bases). Looked up from germline, CDR1 is LNHDA and CDR2 is SQIVND (reference sequence). The CDR3 consists of 14 residues. V was trimmed by 8 bases and J by 3 bases, leaving 16 bases between them. CDR3 loop: CASGLRQPYTEAFF. CDR3 nucleotide sequence: TGTGCCAGTGGTCTAAGACAGCCCTACACTGAAGCTTTCTTT.

The V and J genes are TRBV7-9 and TRBJ1-1; D is possibly TRBD1 (5 bases). Germline-derived CDR1 and CDR2 are SEHNR and FQNEAQ (reference sequence). V was shortened by 5 bases and J by 0 bases, with 19 bases between the two germline ends. The CDR3 is made up of 17 amino acids. The CDR3 here is CASSLGAREALNTEAFF. The CDR3, as DNA: TGTGCCAGCAGCCTTGGGGCCAGGGAAGCGTTGAACACTGAAGCTTTCTTT. The complete variable domain, with remaining parts taken from reference TRBV7-9 and TRBJ1-1, reads DTGVSQNPRHKITKRGQNVTFRCDPISEHNRLYWYRQTLGQGPEFLTYFQNEAQLEKSRLLSDRFSAERPKGSFSTLEIQRTEQGDSAMYLCASSLGAREALNTEAFFGQGTRLTVV.

V gene TRBV6-5 combines with J gene TRBJ1-1, with D tentatively TRBD1 (6 bases). This CDR3 spans 11 amino acids. V was pared by 7 bases and J by 11 bases, with 14 bases between. Germline V gene lookup returns CDR1 MNHEY and CDR2 SVGAGI. CDR3 residues: CASILQGRAFF. Here the CDR3 DNA reads TGTGCCAGCATCTTACAGGGTAGGGCTTTCTTT.

The J gene is TRBJ2-1, the V gene TRBV3-1 (or the pseudogene TRBV3-2); D may be TRBD1 (6 bases). CDR3 size: 13 residues. V was shortened by 3 bases and J by 9 bases, with 12 bases between the two germline ends. Germline CDR1 reads LGHDT; CDR2 reads YNNKEL (reference sequence). The CDR3 sequence: CASSHFPGVEQFF. DNA of the CDR3: TGTGCCAGCAGCCATTTCCCAGGGGTTGAGCAGTTCTTC.

J is TRBJ2-7 and V is TRBV27; no reliable D call. Trimming stripped 2 bases from V and 0 bases from J, with 8 bases between. The length of the CDR3 is 14 residues. CDR1 and CDR2 (germline): MNHEY, SMNVEV (reference sequence). CDR3 sequence reads: CASSLAASSYEQYF. Written as DNA, the CDR3 is TGTGCCAGCAGTTTAGCGGCAAGCTCCTACGAGCAGTACTTC.

The V call is TRBV28, the J call TRBJ2-6; no firm D call. CDR1 is MDHEN and CDR2 is SYDVKM in the germline V gene. Trimming took off 3 bases at V and 3 bases at J, with 3 bases between the two ends. The CDR3 length is 13 residues. The CDR3 here is CASSFYGANVLTF. The CDR3 DNA follows: TGTGCCAGCAGTTTTTATGGGGCCAACGTCCTGACTTTC.

The rearrangement uses TRBV5-1 and TRBJ2-2, with D possibly TRBD2 on 5 matching bases. V lost 4 bases and J lost 9, with 22 bases in between. Germline V gene lookup returns CDR1 SGHRS and CDR2 YFSETQ. This CDR3 is built from 16 residues. The CDR3 spells CASSPRGSMGDRELFF. In DNA form, the CDR3 reads TGCGCCAGCAGCCCCCGGGGTAGCATGGGTGACCGGGAGCTGTTTTTT.

The chain has TRBV7-9 and TRBJ1-2; no clear D. From germline, CDR1 is SEHNR and CDR2 FQNEAQ (reference sequence). V was pared by 1 base and J by 8 bases, with 11 bases between. The CDR3 extends over 13 amino acids. In DNA form, the CDR3 reads TGTGCCAGCAGCTTAGGTTTGGGTAGCGGCTACACCTTC. Translation: CASSLGLGSGYTF.

The table lists this clone with a count of one. CDR3 sequence: CASSPRPELAYEQYF. The CDR3 DNA sequence: TGTGCCAGCAGCCCAAGGCCGGAGTTGGCTTACGAGCAGTACTTC. This sequence joins TRBV2 and TRBJ2-7, with D unresolved. Germline-derived CDR1 and CDR2 are SNHLY and FYNNEI. This CDR3 contains 15 residues. The V end was cut by 6 bases, the J end by 4 bases, with 19 bases between.

The count of this clone is one. This chain connects TRBV19 to TRBJ1-5; possibly TRBD1 for D (5 bases). V lost 4 bases and J lost 5, with 15 bases in between. The germline V gene has CDR1 LNHDA and CDR2 SQIVND (reference sequence). CDR3 length: 15 amino acids. DNA of the CDR3: TGTGCCAGTAGTACCCAGCGCCAGGGTTATCAGCCCCAGCATTTT. Translating gives CASSTQRQGYQPQHF.

The CDR3 DNA reads as TGCGCCAGCGCCAACAGAGGCAGATTCGGGAGGGGCTACGAGCAGTACTTC. It translates to CASANRGRFGRGYEQYF. The chain uses TRBV5-1 and TRBJ2-7, with 8 bases fitting TRBD2. Trimming removed 7 bases from V and 3 bases from J; junction bases left unmatched: 18. Germline V lookup: CDR1 SGHRS, CDR2 YFSETQ. The CDR3 spans 17 residues.

The rearrangement links TRBV5-1 to TRBJ1-4; the D gene is possibly TRBD1 (6 bases). The CDR3 is 14 amino acids. V was shortened by 0 bases and J by 8 bases, with 11 bases between the two germline ends. Germline V gene data show CDR1 as SGHRS and CDR2 as YFSETQ. For the CDR3, the DNA is TGCGCCAGCAGCTTGGAACAGGGAGTGGAAAAACTGTTTTTT. Protein sequence: CASSLEQGVEKLFF. The complete variable domain, with remaining parts taken from reference TRBV5-1 and TRBJ1-4, reads KAGVTQTPRYLIKTRGQQVTLSCSPISGHRSVSWYQQTPGQGLQFLFEYFSETQRNKGNFPGRFSGRQFSNSRSEMNVSTLELGDSALYLCASSLEQGVEKLFFGSGTQLSVL.

This clone was observed a handful of times. This rearrangement joins TRBV1 to TRBJ1-1; the DNA was not used to check the table's D call, TRBD1. TRBV1 is assigned pseudogene status. This CDR3 is built from 14 residues. CDR3 nucleotides: TGCACCAGCAGCCTACTGACAGTGAACACTGAAGCTTTCTTT. Encoded protein: CTSSLLTVNTEAFF.

The chain is built from TRBV12-5 and TRBJ2-7, with TRBD2 as a possible D gene (6 bases). Trimming shortened V by 6 bases and J by 6 bases, and 27 bases separated the two germline ends. Per germline, CDR1 LGHNT and CDR2 FRNRAP. This CDR3 contains 17 residues. CDR3: CASGQQTMGTFRSEQYF. Here the CDR3 DNA reads TGTGCTAGTGGCCAACAAACGATGGGGACTTTCCGAAGCGAGCAGTACTTC.

J is TRBJ2-3 and V is TRBV13; 14 bases are a match to TRBD2. The trim removed 3 bases at V and 0 bases at J, leaving 8 bases unmatched. The CDR3 consists of 19 residues. Germline-derived CDR1 and CDR2 are PRHDT and FYEKMQ (reference sequence). CDR3 sequence: CASSLVGLAGGPSTDTQYF. The CDR3 DNA sequence: TGTGCCAGCAGCTTGGTAGGACTAGCGGGGGGACCTAGCACAGATACGCAGTATTTT.

This chain links TRBV20-1 with TRBJ2-2; D perhaps matches TRBD2 (6 bases). Germline CDR1 DFQATT, CDR2 SNEGSKA (reference sequence). The length of the CDR3 is 11 residues. V lost 3 bases and J lost 11, with 10 bases in between. The CDR3 nucleotides are TGCAGTGCTAGCCCGGGGGTCGAGCTGTTTTTT. Translated, it gives CSASPGVELFF.

This chain connects TRBV5-4 to TRBJ2-7; D perhaps matches TRBD2 (6 bases). Trimming removed 3 bases at V and 2 bases at J, with 15 bases between. The CDR3 contains 15 residues. Per germline, CDR1 SGHNT and CDR2 YYREEE (reference sequence). CDR3 residues: CASSSKNGGAYEQYF. The CDR3 DNA reads TGTGCCAGCAGCTCGAAAAACGGGGGAGCCTACGAGCAGTACTTC. Combining the CDR3 with reference TRBV5-4 and TRBJ2-7 gives the whole variable domain ETGVTQSPTHLIKTRGQQVTLRCSSQSGHNTVSWYQQALGQGPQFIFQYYREEENGRGNFPPRFSGLQFPNYSSELNVNALELDDSALYLCASSSKNGGAYEQYFGPGTRLTVT.